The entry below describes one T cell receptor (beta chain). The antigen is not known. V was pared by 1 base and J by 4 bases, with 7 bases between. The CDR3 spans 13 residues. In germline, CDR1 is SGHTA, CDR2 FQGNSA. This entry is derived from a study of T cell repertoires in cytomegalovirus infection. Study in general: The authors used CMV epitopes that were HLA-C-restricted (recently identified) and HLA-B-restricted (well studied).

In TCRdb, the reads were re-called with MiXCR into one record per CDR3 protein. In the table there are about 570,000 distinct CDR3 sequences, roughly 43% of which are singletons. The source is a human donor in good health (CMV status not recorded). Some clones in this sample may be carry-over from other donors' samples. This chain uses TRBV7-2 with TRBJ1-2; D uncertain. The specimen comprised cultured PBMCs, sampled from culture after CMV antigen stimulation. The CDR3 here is CASSLGTIYGYTF. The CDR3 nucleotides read TGTGCCAGCAGCTTAGGGACCATCTATGGCTACACCTTC.